This entry describes one T cell receptor (beta chain). Here immunoSEQ multiplex PCR was the method, and the copy in TCRdb shows in-frame clones only, minus some. The sample contains 2,100,000 or so clones, more than 90% of which appear only once. The data were taken from a study of shared clonotypes between healthy human individuals. V lost 0 bases and J lost 4, with 10 bases in between. The CDR3 sequence is 14 residues long. CDR1 and CDR2 (germline): SGHAT, FQNNGV. The receptor comes from a man younger than 35 in good health. The sequencing sample was made of naive CD4+ T cells sorted from blood. Subset noted: CD45RA+ positively selected. The chain has TRBV11-2 and TRBJ2-7; D remains ambiguous. The CDR3 loop is CASSLEVDRYEQYF. CDR3 coding DNA: TGTGCCAGCAGCTTAGAAGTCGACCGGTACGAGCAGTACTTC.